At least ten counts were recorded for the clone carrying this T cell receptor beta chain. The CDR3 consists of 11 residues. Between the trimmed V and J ends, which lost 0 bases and 6 bases, there was a span of 0 bases. Germline CDR1 is KGHDR and CDR2 is SFDVKD. TCRdb passed the RT-PCR reads through MiXCR, listing each CDR3 protein once. The sample has around 700,000 distinct CDR3 sequences, more than 13% seen once. The chain combines TRBV24-1 with TRBJ2-3; D is uncertain. The sequence was obtained from a female donor in good health, serving as a healthy control. What was sequenced was memory CD4+ T cells from blood. For the CDR3, the DNA is TGTGCCACCAGTGATTTGGATACGCAGTATTTT. It is translated as CATSDLDTQYF.